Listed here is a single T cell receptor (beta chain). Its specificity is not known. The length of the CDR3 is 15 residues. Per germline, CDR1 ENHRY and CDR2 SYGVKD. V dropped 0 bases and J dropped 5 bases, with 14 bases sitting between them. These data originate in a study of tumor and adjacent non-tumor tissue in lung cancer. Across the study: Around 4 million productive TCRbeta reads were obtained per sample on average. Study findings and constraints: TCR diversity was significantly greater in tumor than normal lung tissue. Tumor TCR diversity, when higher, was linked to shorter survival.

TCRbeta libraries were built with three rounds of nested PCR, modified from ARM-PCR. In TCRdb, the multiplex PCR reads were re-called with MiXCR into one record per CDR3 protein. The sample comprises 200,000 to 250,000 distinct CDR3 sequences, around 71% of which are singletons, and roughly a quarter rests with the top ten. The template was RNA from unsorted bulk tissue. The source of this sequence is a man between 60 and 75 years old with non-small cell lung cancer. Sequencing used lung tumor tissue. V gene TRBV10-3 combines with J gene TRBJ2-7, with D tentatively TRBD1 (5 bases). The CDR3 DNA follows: TGTGCCATCAGTGAGTCTAATGGTAGGGGTAACGAGCAGTACTTC. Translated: CAISESNGRGNEQYF.